This is a list of T cell receptor beta chains from one sample in a study of CD8+ T cells in alopecia areata. Libraries were prepared by immunoSEQ multiplex PCR; TCRdb keeps only in-frame clonotypes and omits some of them. This sample has 60,000 to 90,000 clones; approximately 64% occur once, and the top ten carry about a quarter. Material: CD8+ T cells sorted from blood, obtained at week 24, from a patient treated with tofacitinib. All receptors derive from a human donor with alopecia areata. Each CDR3 is given with its conserved first and last residue. The order of the fields is clone size, V gene, J gene, D gene, CDR3 protein, CDR3 DNA. The D gene is left open where the match is weak. Some rows have no size entry. The others give once, few or many, or a class for an expanded clone.

clone size: .; V gene: TRBV27; J gene: TRBJ2-7; D gene: .; CDR3 protein: CASSSQTSSYEQYF; CDR3 DNA: TGTGCCAGCAGCTCCCAGACCAGCTCCTACGAGCAGTACTTC
clone size: .; V gene: TRBV28; J gene: TRBJ2-5; D gene: .; CDR3 protein: CASSFSRSQETQYF; CDR3 DNA: TGTGCCAGCAGTTTCTCGAGATCTCAAGAGACCCAGTACTTC
clone size: .; V gene: TRBV4-1; J gene: TRBJ1-2; D gene: .; CDR3 protein: CASSQTAITHYGYTF; CDR3 DNA: TGCGCCAGCAGCCAGACAGCCATAACCCACTATGGCTACACCTTC
clone size: once; V gene: TRBV7-2; J gene: TRBJ2-7; D gene: TRBD1; CDR3 protein: CASSFETDRDRGLEQYF; CDR3 DNA: TGTGCCAGCAGCTTTGAGACCGACCGGGACAGGGGGCTCGAGCAGTACTTC
clone size: .; V gene: TRBV5-1; J gene: TRBJ1-4; D gene: .; CDR3 protein: CASSLVGVATNEKLFF; CDR3 DNA: TGCGCCAGCAGCTTGGTGGGGGTGGCAACTAATGAAAAACTGTTTTTT
clone size: .; V gene: TRBV7-9; J gene: TRBJ2-7; D gene: .; CDR3 protein: CASSPKVAEAYEQYF; CDR3 DNA: TGTGCCAGCAGCCCTAAGGTGGCGGAGGCCTACGAGCAGTACTTC
clone size: .; V gene: TRBV29-1; J gene: TRBJ2-2; D gene: TRBD1; CDR3 protein: CSVEQGDTGELFF; CDR3 DNA: TGCAGCGTTGAACAGGGGGACACCGGGGAGCTGTTTTTT
clone size: few; V gene: TRBV29-1; J gene: TRBJ2-7; D gene: .; CDR3 protein: CSGADGGSYEQYF; CDR3 DNA: TGCAGCGGCGCGGACGGCGGCTCCTACGAGCAGTACTTC
clone size: .; V gene: TRBV9; J gene: TRBJ2-2; D gene: .; CDR3 protein: CASSARDQSTGELFF; CDR3 DNA: TGTGCCAGCAGCGCCAGGGATCAGAGCACCGGGGAGCTGTTTTTT
clone size: few; V gene: TRBV7-9; J gene: TRBJ1-2; D gene: .; CDR3 protein: CASSFGEAPDYGYTF; CDR3 DNA: TGTGCCAGCAGCTTTGGGGAGGCACCGGACTATGGCTACACCTTC
clone size: .; V gene: TRBV6-5; J gene: TRBJ2-5; D gene: TRBD2; CDR3 protein: CASSPSGRRQETQYF; CDR3 DNA: TGTGCCAGCAGTCCTAGCGGGAGAAGGCAAGAGACCCAGTACTTC
clone size: few; V gene: TRBV4-1; J gene: TRBJ2-7; D gene: .; CDR3 protein: CASSPRGGNYEQYF; CDR3 DNA: TGCGCCAGCAGCCCCCGCGGGGGCAACTACGAGCAGTACTTC
clone size: few; V gene: TRBV7-8; J gene: TRBJ1-2; D gene: .; CDR3 protein: CASSRGPGAGYGYTF; CDR3 DNA: TGTGCCAGCAGCCGGGGCCCGGGGGCGGGCTATGGCTACACCTTC
clone size: medium-sized; V gene: TRBV29-1; J gene: TRBJ1-2; D gene: .; CDR3 protein: CSGDGGWGPGYTF; CDR3 DNA: TGCAGCGGGGACGGAGGTTGGGGGCCGGGCTACACCTTC
clone size: .; V gene: TRBV27; J gene: TRBJ2-7; D gene: .; CDR3 protein: CASSLSGAGFEQYF; CDR3 DNA: TGTGCCAGCAGTTTATCGGGGGCGGGGTTCGAGCAGTACTTC
clone size: .; V gene: TRBV28; J gene: TRBJ1-5; D gene: .; CDR3 protein: CASSKDGRNQPQHF; CDR3 DNA: TGTGCCAGCAGCAAGGACGGACGCAATCAGCCCCAGCATTTT
clone size: .; V gene: TRBV25-1; J gene: TRBJ2-5; D gene: TRBD1; CDR3 protein: CASSEGTGGPETQYF; CDR3 DNA: TGTGCCAGCAGTGAAGGGACAGGGGGACCGGAGACCCAGTACTTC
clone size: .; V gene: TRBV27; J gene: TRBJ2-4; D gene: .; CDR3 protein: CASSLSPGTRAKNIQYF; CDR3 DNA: TGTGCCAGCAGTTTATCACCCGGGACAAGAGCCAAAAACATTCAGTACTTC
clone size: few; V gene: TRBV4-1; J gene: TRBJ1-5; D gene: TRBD1; CDR3 protein: CASSQWTGKDQPQHF; CDR3 DNA: TGCGCCAGCAGCCAGTGGACAGGGAAAGATCAGCCCCAGCATTTT
clone size: .; V gene: TRBV27; J gene: TRBJ1-2; D gene: TRBD1; CDR3 protein: CASSLGQDPLGYTF; CDR3 DNA: TGTGCCAGCAGTTTAGGACAGGACCCCCTTGGCTACACCTTC
clone size: few; V gene: TRBV7-9; J gene: TRBJ1-1; D gene: .; CDR3 protein: CASSLAATNREAFF; CDR3 DNA: TGTGCCAGCAGCTTAGCGGCCACAAACAGGGAAGCTTTCTTT
clone size: .; V gene: TRBV15; J gene: TRBJ1-5; D gene: .; CDR3 protein: CATRGGRQPQHF; CDR3 DNA: TGTGCCACCAGGGGAGGGCGGCAGCCCCAGCATTTT
clone size: few; V gene: TRBV20-1; J gene: TRBJ1-1; D gene: .; CDR3 protein: CSAESDSEAFF; CDR3 DNA: TGCAGTGCCGAATCGGACAGCGAAGCTTTCTTT
clone size: .; V gene: TRBV19; J gene: TRBJ1-1; D gene: .; CDR3 protein: CASERYTEAFF; CDR3 DNA: TGTGCCAGTGAAAGGTATACTGAAGCTTTCTTT
clone size: .; V gene: TRBV28; J gene: TRBJ2-7; D gene: .; CDR3 protein: CASSSGNKGAYEQYF; CDR3 DNA: TGTGCCAGCAGTTCTGGAAACAAGGGTGCTTACGAGCAGTACTTC
clone size: .; V gene: TRBV5-1; J gene: TRBJ2-3; D gene: TRBD2; CDR3 protein: CASSLQLAGGPSSTDTQYF; CDR3 DNA: TGCGCCAGCAGCTTGCAACTAGCGGGGGGTCCTAGTAGCACAGATACGCAGTATTTT
clone size: .; V gene: TRBV7-9; J gene: TRBJ2-7; D gene: TRBD2; CDR3 protein: CASSPGTSGYEQYF; CDR3 DNA: TGTGCCAGCAGCCCCGGGACTAGCGGCTACGAGCAGTACTTC
clone size: .; V gene: TRBV29-1; J gene: TRBJ1-1; D gene: .; CDR3 protein: CSVELNTEAFF; CDR3 DNA: TGCAGCGTTGAGCTGAACACTGAAGCTTTCTTT
clone size: .; V gene: TRBV7-9; J gene: TRBJ1-2; D gene: .; CDR3 protein: CASSLEVGRNYGYTF; CDR3 DNA: TGTGCCAGCAGCTTAGAGGTGGGGCGCAACTATGGCTACACCTTC
clone size: .; V gene: TRBV7-6; J gene: TRBJ2-7; D gene: TRBD2; CDR3 protein: CASSPTGLADTYEQYF; CDR3 DNA: TGTGCCAGCAGCCCCACAGGACTAGCGGATACCTACGAGCAGTACTTC
clone size: few; V gene: TRBV27; J gene: TRBJ2-1; D gene: .; CDR3 protein: CASSFNRHEQFF; CDR3 DNA: TGTGCCAGCAGTTTCAACCGCCATGAGCAGTTCTTC
clone size: once; V gene: TRBV5-6; J gene: TRBJ1-2; D gene: .; CDR3 protein: CASSFAEGYTF; CDR3 DNA: TGTGCCAGCAGCTTTGCCGAAGGCTACACCTTC
clone size: .; V gene: TRBV5-1; J gene: TRBJ2-1; D gene: TRBD2; CDR3 protein: CASSQLAGEYNEQFF; CDR3 DNA: TGCGCCAGCAGCCAACTAGCGGGAGAATACAATGAGCAGTTCTTC
clone size: .; V gene: TRBV7-9; J gene: TRBJ2-7; D gene: TRBD1; CDR3 protein: CASSGDRGYEQYF; CDR3 DNA: TGTGCCAGCAGCGGGGACAGGGGCTACGAGCAGTACTTC
clone size: few; V gene: TRBV6-5; J gene: TRBJ2-7; D gene: .; CDR3 protein: CASSLKGGSDEQYF; CDR3 DNA: TGTGCCAGCAGCCTTAAGGGGGGCTCGGACGAGCAGTACTTC
clone size: few; V gene: TRBV7-2; J gene: TRBJ1-5; D gene: .; CDR3 protein: CASSPSGHSNQPQHF; CDR3 DNA: TGTGCCAGCAGCCCGTCGGGGCACTCAAATCAGCCCCAGCATTTT
clone size: .; V gene: TRBV4-2; J gene: TRBJ2-5; D gene: TRBD2; CDR3 protein: CASSQDGLAGGPSETQYF; CDR3 DNA: TGTGCCAGCAGCCAGGACGGACTAGCGGGGGGGCCGTCGGAGACCCAGTACTTC
clone size: .; V gene: TRBV5-6; J gene: TRBJ1-2; D gene: .; CDR3 protein: CASSLAGTPYGYTF; CDR3 DNA: TGTGCCAGCAGCTTGGCCGGGACACCCTATGGCTACACCTTC
clone size: .; V gene: TRBV25-1; J gene: TRBJ1-6; D gene: .; CDR3 protein: CASSEAGVPLHF; CDR3 DNA: TGTGCCAGCAGTGAAGCCGGTGTCCCCCTCCACTTT
clone size: .; V gene: TRBV11-2; J gene: TRBJ1-1; D gene: .; CDR3 protein: CASSLDRFEAFF; CDR3 DNA: TGTGCCAGCAGCTTAGATAGGTTCGAAGCTTTCTTT
clone size: .; V gene: TRBV10-3; J gene: TRBJ2-7; D gene: .; CDR3 protein: CAIRDGQPYEQYF; CDR3 DNA: TGTGCCATCAGGGACGGACAGCCTTACGAGCAGTACTTC
clone size: few; V gene: TRBV4-3; J gene: TRBJ2-3; D gene: .; CDR3 protein: CASSQARPDTQYF; CDR3 DNA: TGCGCCAGCAGCCAAGCTCGACCGGATACGCAGTATTTT
clone size: .; V gene: TRBV12-5; J gene: TRBJ2-7; D gene: .; CDR3 protein: CASGYEAGEQYF; CDR3 DNA: TGTGCTAGTGGTTATGAAGCGGGTGAGCAGTACTTC
clone size: .; V gene: TRBV7-9; J gene: TRBJ2-7; D gene: .; CDR3 protein: CASSQGSSEQYF; CDR3 DNA: TGTGCCAGCAGCCAGGGATCGAGCGAGCAGTACTTC
clone size: .; V gene: TRBV29-1; J gene: TRBJ1-2; D gene: .; CDR3 protein: CSVEQLGTEAYGYTF; CDR3 DNA: TGCAGCGTTGAACAACTGGGCACAGAAGCCTATGGCTACACCTTC